A single sample is the source of the 23 T cell receptor beta chains below, sequenced in a study of cytomegalovirus exposure and HLA in healthy donors. It was with 60 Vbeta and 13 Jbeta primers that the PCR ran. Clones were sequenced by immunoSEQ multiplex PCR, and TCRdb holds only the in-frame ones, with some missing. Counted here are some 250,000 clones, around 80% occurring once; the ten biggest clones make up over 5%. Material: PBMCs. The receptors originated from a woman in her 40s in good health and CMV-seropositive.

This clone was recorded only once. The chain recombines TRBV11-2 with TRBJ1-1; 9 nucleotides agree with TRBD1. CDR3 length: 14 residues. Losses at the gene ends were 5 bases for V and 4 bases for J; bases not matched to a gene: 5. Germline CDR1 SGHAT, CDR2 FQNNGV. The CDR3 loop is CASSRSTGGTEAFF. The CDR3 bases are TGTGCCAGCAGCCGATCGACAGGGGGCACTGAAGCTTTCTTT.

This clone has only one observation. V is TRBV9 and J is TRBJ2-1; 15 bases align to TRBD2. The CDR3 contains 17 residues. Germline V lookup: CDR1 SGDLS, CDR2 YYNGEE. The ends lost 2 bases at V and 7 bases at J; junction bases unmatched: 7. CDR3 residues: CASSVGTSGGTGNEQFF. As DNA, the CDR3 is TGTGCCAGCAGCGTTGGGACTAGCGGGGGGACAGGGAATGAGCAGTTCTTC.

The chain joins TRBV5-6 to TRBJ2-5; 7 bases line up with TRBD1. After removal of 4 bases from V and 1 base from J, the junction contained 10 bases not matched to a gene. The CDR3 runs 16 residues. Germline assignment: CDR1 SGHDT and CDR2 YYEEEE. The CDR3 nucleotides read TGTGCCAGCAGCCCGGGCCCTAGACAGGGCCAAGAGACCCAGTACTTC. This sequence encodes CASSPGPRQGQETQYF.

About this clone itself: An end of the junction does not agree with germline; a read error may underlie this. The gene calls are TRBV30 and TRBJ2-5; TRBD2 is a possible D gene (6 bases). CDR1 is GTSNPN and CDR2 is SVGIG in the germline V gene (reference sequence). The CDR3 covers 15 residues. The CDR3 coding sequence is TGTGCCCGGAGTGCAACCCCCGCAGGGAGGGAGACCCAGTACTTC. It specifies CARSATPAGRETQYF.

This chain links TRBV7-8 with TRBJ1-2; a weak D match, TRBD1 (6 bases). This CDR3 has 13 amino acids. Trimming left V 4 bases short and J 0 bases short, with 6 bases between. The germline V gene encodes CDR1 SGHVS and CDR2 FQNEAQ. This CDR3 reads CASSYRANYGYTF. CDR3 sequence (DNA): TGTGCCAGCAGCTACAGGGCTAACTATGGCTACACCTTC.

V usage is TRBV4-1 and J usage is TRBJ1-1; 10 nucleotides align to TRBD1. The CDR3 loop spans 13 amino acids. Germline V gene sequence: CDR1 MGHRA, CDR2 YSYEKL. V lost 4 bases to trimming and J lost 6 bases; unmatched junction nucleotides: 2. The CDR3 bases are TGCGCCAGCAGCCTGGGACAGGGGTCTGAAGCTTTCTTT. It yields the protein CASSLGQGSEAFF.

This rearrangement joins TRBV19 to TRBJ2-4; 10 bases are shared with TRBD1. The CDR3 length is 15 residues. J lost 3 bases, V lost 8 bases, and 7 bases had no gene match. The germline gives CDR1 LNHDA, CDR2 SQIVND (reference sequence). In DNA form, the CDR3 reads TGTGCCAGTCGACAGGGGGCGCAAGGCAAAAACATTCAGTACTTC. Translation: CASRQGAQGKNIQYF.

This chain uses TRBV7-3 with TRBJ2-7; TRBD1 matches 9 bases. V was clipped by 1 base and J by 3 bases; unmatched bases: 4. Germline loops: CDR1 SGHTA, CDR2 FQGTGA. This CDR3 contains 15 residues. The CDR3, as DNA: TGTGCCAGCAGCTTAAGCGGGACAGGGAACTACGAGCAGTACTTC. It codes for CASSLSGTGNYEQYF.

CDR3 coding DNA: TGTGCCAGCAGCGACAAAATGACCTACAATGAGCAGTTCTTC. The encoded protein is CASSDKMTYNEQFF. This chain links TRBV5-4 with TRBJ2-1; D is ambiguous. The CDR3 extends over 14 amino acids. The ends were cut back, 4 bases at V and 2 bases at J, with 10 bases in the middle. The germline V gene has CDR1 SGHNT and CDR2 YYREEE (reference sequence).

This chain links TRBV7-2 with TRBJ1-1; TRBD1 might be the D (6 bases). Trimming shortened V by 4 bases and J by 4 bases, and 13 bases separated the two germline ends. This CDR3 has 14 amino acids. In germline, CDR1 is SGHTA, CDR2 FQGNSA. This CDR3 is CASSSGQSSTEAFF. The CDR3 region has the DNA TGTGCCAGCAGCTCAGGACAGTCCTCCACTGAAGCTTTCTTT.

The chain couples TRBV28 to TRBJ1-2, with 8 bases that match TRBD1. The germline CDR1 and CDR2 sequences are MDHEN and SYDVKM. This CDR3 spans 14 amino acids. Unmatched junction bases numbered 4, after V lost 5 bases and J lost 2 bases. CDR3 sequence reads: CASSPQGANYGYTF. In nucleotides, the CDR3 is TGTGCCAGCAGTCCCCAGGGGGCCAACTATGGCTACACCTTC.

V gene TRBV30 combines with J gene TRBJ1-2; D is possibly TRBD1 (5 bases). The V end was cut by 6 bases, the J end by 7 bases, with 18 bases between. Germline V CDR1 and CDR2: GTSNPN, SVGIG (reference sequence). The CDR3 loop spans 13 amino acids. CDR3 sequence (DNA): TGTGCCTGTGTATGGGGACTGGGCCTTGGCTACACCTTC. Protein sequence: CACVWGLGLGYTF.

The chain joins TRBV7-7 to TRBJ2-3, with D maybe TRBD2 (5 bases). Germline assignment: CDR1 SSHAT and CDR2 FNYEAQ (reference sequence). The CDR3 loop spans 15 amino acids. V lost 5 bases and J 3 bases, leaving 15 bases between the germline ends. The CDR3 bases are TGTGCCAGCAGCATCTCAGCGGAGGCTACAGATACGCAGTATTTT. Encoded protein: CASSISAEATDTQYF.

The chain uses TRBV7-3 and TRBJ2-3, with TRBD2 matching 8 bases. Looked up from germline, CDR1 is SGHTA and CDR2 is FQGTGA. The trim removed 6 bases at V and 3 bases at J, leaving 8 bases unmatched. The CDR3 consists of 15 residues. The DNA of the CDR3 is TGTGCCAGCAGTCTTGCGGGAGGCGAGACAGATACGCAGTATTTT. Translated, it gives CASSLAGGETDTQYF.

This clone was seen only once. The J gene is TRBJ2-1, the V gene TRBV7-9, with D perhaps TRBD2 (6 bases). The germline gives CDR1 SEHNR, CDR2 FQNEAQ (reference sequence). The V end was cut by 4 bases, the J end by 4 bases, with 23 bases between. The CDR3 has 18 residues. In nucleotides, the CDR3 is TGTGCCAGCAGCTCCCTTGGGTCTAGCGTTCGAAAATACAATGAGCAGTTCTTC. This sequence encodes CASSSLGSSVRKYNEQFF. Full variable domain (missing parts from reference TRBV7-9 and TRBJ2-1): DTGVSQNPRHKITKRGQNVTFRCDPISEHNRLYWYRQTLGQGPEFLTYFQNEAQLEKSRLLSDRFSAERPKGSFSTLEIQRTEQGDSAMYLCASSSLGSSVRKYNEQFFGPGTRLTVL.

The J gene is TRBJ2-1, the V gene TRBV7-2, with 15 bases matching TRBD2. V shed 5 bases and J 10 bases; nucleotides not matched to a gene: 6. Germline loops: CDR1 SGHTA, CDR2 FQGNSA. The CDR3 loop spans 15 amino acids. CDR3 in DNA: TGTGCCAGCAGCCTAGGACTAGCGGGAGGGGAAGAGCAGTTCTTC. Amino acids: CASSLGLAGGEEQFF.

The V gene is TRBV7-3, the J gene TRBJ2-1; D might be TRBD2 (5 bases). The V gene lost 5 bases and the J gene lost 0 bases, with 14 bases spanning the gap. The CDR3 loop spans 16 amino acids. Per the germline V gene, CDR1 is SGHTA and CDR2 is FQGTGA. CDR3 in amino acids: CASSLRGSYSYNEQFF. DNA of the CDR3: TGTGCCAGCAGCCTGAGAGGGTCATACTCCTACAATGAGCAGTTCTTC.

This CDR3 reads CASTPGTGFEQYF. The CDR3 DNA is TGTGCCAGCACCCCGGGGACAGGTTTCGAGCAGTACTTC. This sequence joins TRBV6-6 and TRBJ2-7, with 8 positions matching TRBD1. V lost 7 bases, J lost 6 bases, and 8 bases stayed unmatched. Germline CDR1 reads MNHNY; CDR2 reads SVGAGI (reference sequence). The CDR3 runs 13 residues.

The rearrangement uses TRBV11-2 and TRBJ1-2; no clear D. The V gene's germline CDR1 is SGHAT and CDR2 FQNNGV. Trimming stripped 5 bases from V and 4 bases from J, with 5 bases between. The CDR3 is 11 residues long. CDR3 sequence (DNA): TGTGCCAGCAGCACGGTCTATGGCTACACCTTC. Protein: CASSTVYGYTF.

The chain recombines TRBV28 with TRBJ1-2, with a weak D call TRBD1 (6 bases). The V end was cut by 4 bases, the J end by 4 bases, with 16 bases between. The CDR3 totals 15 residues. Germline CDR1 reads MDHEN; CDR2 reads SYDVKM. CDR3 nucleotides: TGTGCCAGCAGTTCATCGATTCCACAGGGCTATGGCTACACCTTC. Protein sequence: CASSSSIPQGYGYTF.

This chain uses TRBV6-1 with TRBJ1-1; weak D call: TRBD1 (6 bases). The germline gives CDR1 MNHNS, CDR2 SASEGT. V shed 7 bases and J shed 1 base, with 13 bases lying between them. This CDR3 contains 14 residues. The CDR3 DNA reads TGTGCCAGCAACACCCGGACAGCGAACACTGAAGCTTTCTTT. Its translation is CASNTRTANTEAFF.

The chain links TRBV5-4 to TRBJ1-4; D remains ambiguous. The germline V gene encodes CDR1 SGHNT and CDR2 YYREEE (reference sequence). Trimming pared 0 bases from V and 0 bases from J, leaving 6 bases between. This CDR3 comprises 15 residues. The CDR3 region is CASSLGVATNEKLFF. In DNA, the CDR3 is TGTGCCAGCAGCTTGGGTGTCGCAACTAATGAAAAACTGTTTTTT.

CDR3 protein: CASKPRDRVNQPQHF. CDR3 bases: TGTGCCAGCAAACCTAGGGACAGGGTAAATCAGCCCCAGCATTTT. The chain combines TRBV27 with TRBJ1-5; 9 positions match TRBD1. This CDR3 comprises 15 residues. Germline V CDR1 and CDR2: MNHEY, SMNVEV (reference sequence). V was pared by 7 bases and J by 4 bases, with 8 bases of the junction left unmatched.